This T cell receptor (beta chain) is drawn from a study of regulatory T cells in long-lasting Graves disease listed by TCRdb under 2021. Study-wide context: Antithyroid drugs had been taken for less than 3 months by newly diagnosed Graves' disease patients. A total of around 35 samples underwent TCR sequencing, from around 13 patients with persistent Graves' disease and 20 patients with newly diagnosed Graves' disease. The study was conducted in China and was registered as a clinical trial. Peripheral blood TCR sequencing and RNA sequencing compared persistent Graves' disease patients with newly diagnosed Graves' disease patients.

This clonotype has a handful of counts. It has no known antigen specificity. No base quality information exists; no much larger clone differs at one position. Here is what the overall study found, with its caveats: Compared with newly diagnosed patients, patients with persistent Graves' disease had lower TCR Shannon entropy and fewer highly expanded clones, which suggests clonal expansion. The authors noted that the small sample size was a limitation that may lower accuracy. More public clonotypes were shared among persistent patients (roughly 2,900) than among newly diagnosed patients (just under 1,000). Only the TCR beta chain was sequenced and analyzed. Only peripheral blood was studied, because thyroid tissue, the primary lesion, was inaccessible. Persistent disease showed preferential use of TRBV28, TRBJ1-2 and TRBJ2-5, whereas newly diagnosed disease favored TRBV20-1 and TRBJ2-1.

Taken from the germline V gene (reference sequence), the CDR1 and CDR2 loops are LNHDA and SQIVND. Unmatched junction bases come to 8, with V trimmed by 6 bases and J by 4 bases. Reading from cysteine to phenylalanine, the CDR3 counts 15 amino acids. The only DNA kept is the CDR3, 45 bases in frame from the first base. The library was prepared using multiplex PCR. TCRdb lists the instrument as Illumina HiSeq 4000. CDR3 regions were amplified by Arm-PCR with iRepertoire HTBI primers to construct TCR beta libraries. Before sequencing, the PCR products went through gel purification. For the original study's pipeline: Gene usage analysis of CDR3 amino acid clonotypes used the roughly 60 TRBV and 14 to 15 TRBJ segments found across samples. COPE and FqMerger were used to merge filtered high-quality paired reads into contigs. BLAST was used to align contigs to the IMGT TRBV, TRBD and TRBJ reference genes, and CDR3 was defined following IMGT. Highly expanded clones were defined as clonotypes with a frequency above 0.1%. Shannon entropy was used to measure repertoire diversity, and the Gini coefficient was used to measure V-J evenness. Public clonotypes were defined as clonotypes shared by more than one individual. TCRdb ran its own pipeline on the public reads, namely fastp trimming at Q25 and MiXCR clone calling, and kept in-frame beta chains. Every distinct CDR3 protein forms one entry, paired with its most common genes and DNA. V and J calls and clone size were set by TCRdb, not the authors. The sample data list about 560,000 distinct CDR3 sequences, and about 15% of these were observed just once. The top ten hold around 12% of the sample.

What the time point label conveys for this sample: newly diagnosed GD, antithyroid drugs for less than 3 months. RNA was extracted from PBMCs in TRIzol for both TCR sequencing and RNA sequencing. The diagnosis of Graves' disease followed American Thyroid Association guidelines. Recruitment of patients was carried out at an endocrinology department in Xi'an, China. Each patient gave approximately 8.8 milliliters of peripheral blood, collected in an EDTA anticoagulant tube. PBMCs were isolated by Ficoll Paque Plus density gradient separation without further T cell sorting. An Agilent 2100 Bioanalyzer and agarose gel were used to check RNA quality, while a NanoDrop 2000 measured RNA concentration. This sample was shared with a second study, whose subject was T cells in Graves' hyperthyroidism and ophthalmopathy. As the second publication notes: A patient counted as having stable Graves' hyperthyroidism if no progression to ophthalmopathy occurred over 18 months of follow-up. Hyperthyroidism patients were newly diagnosed, had a disease duration of under 2 months, and were aged 18 to 65 years. Patients with uncontrolled infections, other autoimmune diseases, pregnancy or lactation were excluded. Diagnoses relied on clinical symptoms, serum thyroxine and TRAb, thyroid ultrasound and orbital computed tomography. The first round of RT-PCR for the TCR CDR3 was performed with the HTBI primer set and the Qiagen OneStep RT-PCR kit. Most expanded thyroid clonotypes (frequency above 0.001) were also found in blood, which suggests that blood repertoires may mirror thyroid immune responses. A model built on a 13 V-J signature distinguished ophthalmopathy from stable hyperthyroidism, reaching 87.88% sensitivity and about 81% specificity in cross-validation and 80%/75% in testing. In validation, the model predicted progression to ophthalmopathy a median of roughly 6.1 months before onset, with about 70% sensitivity and almost 75% specificity. To identify TCR V-J signatures that set the groups apart, the researchers used a discovery cohort of more than 95 patients, made up of around 42 with Graves' ophthalmopathy and 57 with stable Graves' hyperthyroidism. Prospective prediction of ophthalmopathy was tested in an independent validation cohort consisting of roughly 20 hyperthyroidism patients and more than 15 patients who later progressed to ophthalmopathy. For training and testing, the approximately 97 patients in the discovery cohort were randomly divided in a 7:3 ratio. The study also compared thyroid tissue and blood T-cell repertoires from several Graves' hyperthyroidism patients. After sampling, hyperthyroidism patients received methimazole starting at 30 mg daily, and ophthalmopathy patients received high-dose intravenous methylprednisolone. A second multiplex PCR round built the libraries, followed by size selection and purification. Paired-end sequencing of the libraries was performed with 100 bp reads on an Illumina HiSeq2000. Raw data were processed with SOAPnuke, discarding reads with adapters, uncalled bases, mean Phred below 15, or no exact constant-primer or identifier match. High-quality paired reads were merged using COPE v1.2.5, and each unique nucleotide sequence was defined as a clonotype. Clonotypes were aligned to IMGT TRBV, TRBD and TRBJ reference segments using MiTCR v1.1. Analysis was restricted to V-J combinations with a frequency above 0.0001, which covered roughly 99% of repertoires. A TCS score was defined as the ratio of F50 (clonal expansion) to E x V (chaos), with BLOSUM62-based TCRdist applied between CDR3 peptides within each V-J. Welch's t-statistics and random forest reduced around 510 V-J features to about 13, which were used in a naive Bayes classifier (R e1071). Sample size was not statistically predetermined, and investigators were not blinded to group allocation. The paper describes TCR Vbeta CDR3 sequencing of some 130 peripheral blood samples, made up of about 41 ophthalmopathy patients, approximately 76 hyperthyroidism patients and 17 progressor patients.

The sequence joins TRBV19 to TRBJ1-2; 10 central bases correspond to TRBD1. This specimen was peripheral blood mononuclear cells (PBMCs), taken at new diagnosis, from a patient treated with antithyroid drugs. The TCR originated in a man younger than 35 with Graves disease. Donor details come from another sample of the same person, matched by shared clones. The nucleotide sequence reads as follows: TGTGCCAGTAGACTGACAGGGGGCGTTTCCTATGGCTACACCTTC. It specifies CASRLTGGVSYGYTF.